A selection of T cell receptor beta chains follows, all from one sample in a study of shared clonotypes between healthy human individuals. The method was immunoSEQ multiplex PCR; TCRdb's version includes in-frame clones alone and lacks a portion of them. The repertoire holds 2 million to 3 million clones, with roughly 93% as singletons. The sample comprised naive CD4+ T cells from PBMCs. These TCRs come from a young man in good health. Some clones in this sample may be carry-over from other donors' samples. Each CDR3 is given with its conserved first and last residue. A D gene is named only where the DNA matches it firmly. Expanded clones get a size class; other rows say once, few or many, or leave the size out.

v_gene	d_gene	abundance	j_gene	CDR3aa	CDR3nt
TRBV7-2	NA	NA	TRBJ1-2	CASSPRGPGGGYTF	TGTGCCAGCAGCCCCCGAGGACCAGGCGGCGGCTACACCTTC
TRBV5-4	TRBD2	once	TRBJ2-7	CASSPGGTSDEQYF	TGTGCCAGCAGCCCAGGCGGGACTAGCGACGAGCAGTACTTC
TRBV6-1	TRBD2	NA	TRBJ2-2	CASSAHGLAGYTGELFF	TGTGCCAGCAGTGCACACGGACTAGCGGGTTATACCGGGGAGCTGTTTTTT
TRBV6-1	NA	NA	TRBJ1-1	CASHSGPGRDTEAFF	TGTGCCAGTCACTCGGGCCCCGGGAGGGACACTGAAGCTTTCTTT
TRBV4-1	NA	NA	TRBJ1-2	CASSQPQVEGYGYTF	TGCGCCAGCAGCCAACCTCAAGTCGAGGGCTATGGCTACACCTTC
TRBV9	NA	NA	TRBJ2-1	CASSSSWGEQFF	TGTGCCAGCAGCAGCTCCTGGGGGGAGCAGTTCTTC
TRBV18	NA	NA	TRBJ2-2	CASSPSVASSNTGELFF	TGTGCCAGCTCCCCTTCCGTAGCTTCTTCGAACACCGGGGAGCTGTTTTTT
TRBV18	TRBD2	few	TRBJ2-7	CASSGLAGGFYEQYF	TGTGCCAGCTCTGGACTGGCGGGAGGGTTCTACGAGCAGTACTTC
TRBV7-9	NA	NA	TRBJ2-2	CASSLSASSGELFF	TGTGCCAGCAGCCTTTCAGCTAGCTCCGGGGAGCTGTTTTTT
TRBV7-8	NA	NA	TRBJ2-3	CASSLVPLTDTQYF	TGTGCCAGCAGCTTAGTCCCGCTGACAGATACGCAGTATTTT
TRBV11-2	TRBD1	NA	TRBJ1-1	CASSFSGTAYTEAFF	TGTGCCAGCAGCTTTAGTGGGACAGCATACACTGAAGCTTTCTTT
TRBV5-4	TRBD2	NA	TRBJ2-1	CASSLGGGTDLSEQFF	TGTGCCAGCAGCTTGGGGGGAGGGACGGACCTTTCTGAGCAGTTCTTC
TRBV6-1	NA	NA	TRBJ2-3	CASSGETRATQYF	TGTGCCAGCAGTGGGGAGACTAGAGCTACGCAGTATTTT
TRBV7-9	TRBD2	NA	TRBJ2-1	CASSTSGTRDNEQFF	TGTGCCAGCAGCACCTCCGGGACTAGGGACAATGAGCAGTTCTTC
TRBV6-5	TRBD1	NA	TRBJ2-1	CASSPPGQGTLEQFF	TGTGCCAGCAGCCCCCCGGGACAGGGGACCCTTGAGCAGTTCTTC